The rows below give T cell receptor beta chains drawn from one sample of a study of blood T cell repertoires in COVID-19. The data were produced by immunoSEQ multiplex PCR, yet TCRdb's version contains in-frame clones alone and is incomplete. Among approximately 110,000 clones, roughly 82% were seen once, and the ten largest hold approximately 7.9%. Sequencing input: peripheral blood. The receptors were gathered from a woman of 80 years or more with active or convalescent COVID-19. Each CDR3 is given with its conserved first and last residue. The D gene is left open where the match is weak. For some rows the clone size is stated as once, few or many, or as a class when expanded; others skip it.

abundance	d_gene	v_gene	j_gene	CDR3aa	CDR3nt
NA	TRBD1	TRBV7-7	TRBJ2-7	CASSLGQGANYEQYF	TGTGCTAGCAGCTTGGGACAGGGGGCGAACTACGAGCAGTACTTC
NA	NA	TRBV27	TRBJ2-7	CASSFGQTSYEQYF	TGTGCCAGCAGCTTCGGACAGACCTCCTACGAGCAGTACTTC
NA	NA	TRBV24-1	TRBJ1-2	CATSDSRYYGYTF	TGTGCCACCAGTGACTCTCGGTACTATGGCTACACCTTC
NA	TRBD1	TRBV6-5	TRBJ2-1	CASSYARGLKDNEQFF	TGTGCCAGCAGTTACGCCAGGGGGCTTAAGGACAATGAGCAGTTCTTC
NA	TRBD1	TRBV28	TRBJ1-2	CASTTGQGGGYTF	TGTGCCAGCACCACGGGACAGGGGGGTGGCTACACCTTC
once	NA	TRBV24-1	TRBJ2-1	CATSPRLGDISYNEQFF	TGTGCCACCAGTCCCCGACTGGGGGACATTTCCTACAATGAGCAGTTCTTC
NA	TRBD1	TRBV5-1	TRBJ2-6	CASSSITGGSGANVLTF	TGCGCCAGCAGCTCTATAACAGGGGGTAGTGGGGCCAACGTCCTGACTTTC
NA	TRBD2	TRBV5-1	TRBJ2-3	CASSALAGGADTQYF	TGCGCCAGCAGCGCCCTAGCGGGAGGGGCAGATACGCAGTATTTT
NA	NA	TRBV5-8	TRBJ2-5	CASSLGVAGQNQETQYF	TGTGCCAGCAGCTTGGGAGTTGCGGGACAGAACCAAGAGACCCAGTACTTC
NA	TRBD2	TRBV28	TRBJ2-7	CASRRTGGVLEQYF	TGTGCCAGCAGAAGGACGGGGGGGGTACTCGAGCAGTACTTC
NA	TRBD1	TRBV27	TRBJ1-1	CASTTTGVYTEAFF	TGTGCCAGCACCACGACAGGGGTTTACACTGAAGCTTTCTTT
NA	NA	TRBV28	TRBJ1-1	CASSFPVLNTEAFF	TGTGCCAGCAGTTTTCCAGTCTTGAACACTGAAGCTTTCTTT
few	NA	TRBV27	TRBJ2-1	CASTKGANNYNEQFF	TGTGCCAGCACCAAAGGAGCTAACAACTACAATGAGCAGTTCTTC
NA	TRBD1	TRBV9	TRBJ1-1	CASSPRQGTNTEAFF	TGTGCCAGCAGCCCTCGACAGGGGACGAACACTGAAGCTTTCTTT
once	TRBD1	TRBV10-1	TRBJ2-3	CASSPGTALSDTQYF	TGCGCCAGCAGTCCCGGGACAGCATTATCAGATACGCAGTATTTT
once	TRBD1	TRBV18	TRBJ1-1	CASSRDRVVSDTEAFF	TGTGCCAGCTCAAGGGACAGGGTCGTTTCGGACACTGAAGCTTTCTTT
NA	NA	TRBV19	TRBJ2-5	CASSPREGTQYF	TGTGCCAGTAGTCCCAGGGAAGGGACCCAGTACTTC
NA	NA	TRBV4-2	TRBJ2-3	CASSQDGAGSGADTQYF	TGTGCCAGCAGCCAAGATGGGGCGGGAAGTGGGGCAGATACGCAGTATTTT
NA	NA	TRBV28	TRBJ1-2	CARSWTVHQKSGYTF	TGTGCCAGAAGCTGGACAGTCCACCAAAAGAGTGGCTACACCTTC
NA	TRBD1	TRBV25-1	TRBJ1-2	CASSEEGQPNYGYTF	TGTGCCAGCAGTGAAGAGGGACAGCCTAACTATGGCTACACCTTC
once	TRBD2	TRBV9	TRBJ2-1	CASSGTSGNYNEQFF	TGTGCCAGCAGCGGTACTAGCGGGAACTACAATGAGCAGTTCTTC
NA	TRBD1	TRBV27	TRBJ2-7	CASKTAGQGLWEQYF	TGTGCCAGCAAAACAGCGGGACAGGGCTTGTGGGAGCAGTACTTC
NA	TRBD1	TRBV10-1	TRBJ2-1	CASSARTGARQFF	TGCGCCAGCAGCGCCAGGACAGGGGCGCGGCAGTTCTTC
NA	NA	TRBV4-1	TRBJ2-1	CASSQERTAGEQFF	TGCGCCAGCAGCCAAGAGAGGACCGCGGGAGAGCAGTTCTTC
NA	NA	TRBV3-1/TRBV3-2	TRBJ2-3	CASSPYSTDTQYF	TGTGCCAGCAGCCCTTATAGCACAGATACGCAGTATTTT
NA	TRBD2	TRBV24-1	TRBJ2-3	CATSDAGAGSTDTQYF	TGTGCCACCAGTGATGCTGGAGCGGGGAGCACAGATACGCAGTATTTT
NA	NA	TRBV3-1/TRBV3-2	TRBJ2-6	CASSYTGSGANVLTF	TGTGCCAGCAGCTACACGGGAAGTGGGGCCAACGTCCTGACTTTC